This entry lists 8 T cell receptor beta chains sequenced from one sample in a study of blood T cell repertoires in COVID-19. Clones were sequenced by immunoSEQ multiplex PCR, and TCRdb holds only the in-frame ones, with some missing. The table shows roughly 180,000 clones, with over 75% occurring only once. What was sequenced was peripheral blood. The source of these receptors is a man between 60 and 70 years old who had recovered from COVID-19.

This clone was detected a few times. The V gene is TRBV19, the J gene TRBJ1-5, with TRBD1 matching over 9 bases. The V gene's germline CDR1 is LNHDA and CDR2 SQIVND (reference sequence). V lost 4 bases to trimming and J lost 2 bases; unmatched junction nucleotides: 12. The CDR3 covers 18 residues. The CDR3 DNA is TGTGCCAGTAGTAAACGGGACAGGGAATTATTGGGCAATCAGCCCCAGCATTTT. Amino acid sequence: CASSKRDRELLGNQPQHF.

The CDR3, as DNA: TGTGCCATCAGTGAGGGGGGACAGGGGAGGACTGAAGCTTTCTTT. Protein: CAISEGGQGRTEAFF. This sequence joins TRBV10-3 and TRBJ1-1, with 10 bases matching TRBD1. The junction had 5 bases not matched to a gene; V was cut back by 2 bases and J by 5 bases. Per the germline V gene, CDR1 is ENHRY and CDR2 is SYGVKD. The CDR3 runs 15 residues.

This chain uses TRBV19 with TRBJ2-7; a possible D gene is TRBD1 (6 bases). The CDR3 has 15 residues. Between the trimmed V and J ends, which lost 3 bases and 3 bases, there was a span of 15 bases. The germline V gene encodes CDR1 LNHDA and CDR2 SQIVND (reference sequence). CDR3 in DNA: TGTGCCAGTAGTATCGAGGACAGCAAGTACTACGAGCAGTACTTC. It specifies CASSIEDSKYYEQYF. Together with reference TRBV19 and TRBJ2-7, the CDR3 gives the full variable domain: DGGITQSPKYLFRKEGQNVTLSCEQNLNHDAMYWYRQDPGQGLRLIYYSQIVNDFQKGDIAEGYSVSREKKESFPLTVTSAQKNPTAFYLCASSIEDSKYYEQYFGPGTRLTVT.

In this sample, this clone turned up many times. The rearrangement uses TRBV19 and TRBJ1-1, with 8 bases identical to TRBD1. The V gene end was trimmed by 3 bases and the J gene end by 11 bases; junction bases not matched to a gene: 2. Germline assignment: CDR1 LNHDA and CDR2 SQIVND (reference sequence). The CDR3 runs 11 residues. CDR3 bases: TGTGCCAGTAGTATGACAGGGGCGGCTTTCTTT. Encoded protein: CASSMTGAAFF.

The J gene is TRBJ2-3, the V gene TRBV19; no definite D call. The CDR3 extends over 13 amino acids. Trimming removed 3 bases at V and 0 bases at J, with 4 bases between. The germline V gene encodes CDR1 LNHDA and CDR2 SQIVND (reference sequence). CDR3 in amino acids: CASSIPSTDTQYF. The CDR3 DNA is TGTGCCAGTAGTATTCCTAGCACAGATACGCAGTATTTT. Full variable domain (outside the CDR3, taken from reference TRBV19 and TRBJ2-3): DGGITQSPKYLFRKEGQNVTLSCEQNLNHDAMYWYRQDPGQGLRLIYYSQIVNDFQKGDIAEGYSVSREKKESFPLTVTSAQKNPTAFYLCASSIPSTDTQYFGPGTRLTVL.

As DNA, the CDR3 is TGTGCCAGCAGCGGTACTAGCAGAAACAATGAGCAGTTCTTC. This encodes CASSGTSRNNEQFF. The V and J genes are TRBV9 and TRBJ2-1; possibly TRBD2 for D (6 bases). CDR1 is SGDLS and CDR2 is YYNGEE in the germline V gene. Trimming left V 3 bases short and J 5 bases short, with 12 bases between. The CDR3 covers 14 residues.

The chain is built from TRBV2 and TRBJ2-3; D is unclear. This CDR3 is built from 13 residues. In germline, CDR1 is SNHLY, CDR2 FYNNEI. The V gene lost 3 bases and the J gene lost 2 bases, with 6 bases spanning the gap. The CDR3 reads CASSDQVTDTQYF. The CDR3 nucleotides read TGTGCCAGCAGTGATCAGGTCACAGATACGCAGTATTTT.

The chain is built from TRBV7-9 and TRBJ1-5; D may be TRBD1 (5 bases). Trimming removed 5 bases from V and 2 bases from J, with 10 bases in between. This CDR3 has 14 amino acids. Germline-derived CDR1 and CDR2 are SEHNR and FQNEAQ (reference sequence). CDR3 bases: TGTGCCAGCAGCCCCGCGGGGGGCAATCAGCCCCAGCATTTT. Translated, it gives CASSPAGGNQPQHF.